Below are 24 T cell receptor beta chains sequenced from a single sample in a study of cytomegalovirus exposure and HLA in healthy donors. Measured with immunoSEQ multiplex PCR; TCRdb has only the in-frame clones, and not every one. This table holds fewer than 350,000 clones, around 87% found once. What was sequenced was PBMCs. These receptors were obtained from a woman between 18 and 29 years old in good health and CMV-seronegative.

The gene calls are TRBV29-1 and TRBJ2-3; possibly TRBD1 for D (5 bases). The V gene's germline CDR1 is SQVTM and CDR2 ANQGSEA. CDR3 length: 12 residues. The germline V and J ends were trimmed by 7 bases and 4 bases, with 12 bases remaining between them. The CDR3 reads CSEGLSSDTQYF. The CDR3 DNA reads TGCAGCGAGGGGTTAAGTTCAGATACGCAGTATTTT.

The V gene is TRBV27, the J gene TRBJ2-1, with D unresolved. The V end lost 6 bases, the J end lost 8 bases, and 11 bases lay between the germline ends. CDR3 length: 12 residues. Germline-derived CDR1 and CDR2 are MNHEY and SMNVEV (reference sequence). The CDR3 spells CASRRSTDEQFF. CDR3 in DNA: TGTGCCAGCAGAAGATCTACCGATGAGCAGTTCTTC.

CDR3 loop: CASLRTSGAPDTQYF. Here the CDR3 DNA reads TGCGCCAGTCTTCGGACTAGCGGGGCCCCAGATACGCAGTATTTT. The chain uses TRBV4-1 and TRBJ2-3; 12 nucleotides agree with TRBD2. Germline trimming cut 9 bases from V and 4 bases from J; bases unmatched to any gene: 8. The germline gives CDR1 MGHRA, CDR2 YSYEKL. The length of the CDR3 is 15 residues.

The chain employs TRBV10-2 and TRBJ2-7; 7 nucleotides match TRBD2. Germline assignment: CDR1 WSHSY and CDR2 SAAADI. After removal of 6 bases from V and 3 bases from J, the junction contained 8 bases not matched to a gene. CDR3 size: 14 residues. In DNA form, the CDR3 reads TGCGCCAGCAGCCCACTAGCGCTCCACTACGAGCAGTACTTC. This sequence encodes CASSPLALHYEQYF.

This clone has a single count. V usage is TRBV19 and J usage is TRBJ1-2; TRBD1 agrees at 8 bases. Looked up from germline, CDR1 is LNHDA and CDR2 is SQIVND (reference sequence). The CDR3 is made up of 15 amino acids. V dropped 5 bases and J dropped 6; count of bases not matched to a gene: 11. CDR3 bases: TGTGCCAGTAGTCCTCACTATCAGGACAGGGATGGCTACACCTTC. Its protein is CASSPHYQDRDGYTF.

The CDR3 sequence: CASSTPREDGTEAFF. CDR3 nucleotide sequence: TGTGCCAGCAGTACCCCTAGGGAGGATGGGACTGAAGCTTTCTTT. The gene calls are TRBV28 and TRBJ1-1; D not certain. V was shortened by 5 bases and J by 5 bases, with 18 bases between the two germline ends. Germline V gene data show CDR1 as MDHEN and CDR2 as SYDVKM. The CDR3 consists of 15 residues.

The chain combines TRBV27 with TRBJ1-1, with TRBD1 as a possible D gene (5 bases). Trimming took off 4 bases at V and 1 base at J, with 16 bases between the two ends. CDR1 is MNHEY, CDR2 SMNVEV, per germline (reference sequence). The CDR3 has 16 amino acids. The CDR3 bases are TGTGCCAGCAGTTGGGGGGGTCCCCCCCGGAACACTGAAGCTTTCTTT. This encodes CASSWGGPPRNTEAFF.

The rearrangement uses TRBV5-6 and TRBJ2-3, with 11 bases that match TRBD2. With V trimmed by 4 bases and J by 5 bases, 12 bases remained unmatched. Germline CDR1 and CDR2: SGHDT and YYEEEE. There are 17 residues in the CDR3. In nucleotides, the CDR3 is TGTGCCAGCAGCCAAGCAGCGACTAGCGGGGTTCAAGATACGCAGTATTTT. It codes for CASSQAATSGVQDTQYF.

The chain carries TRBV30 and TRBJ1-1, with D possibly matching TRBD1 (5 bases). The CDR3 has 11 amino acids. Germline CDR1 and CDR2: GTSNPN and SVGIG (reference sequence). With 3 bases removed from V and 8 bases from J, the gap between germline ends came to 10 bases. The DNA for the CDR3 is TGTGCCTGGAGACAGGCCAGAGAAGCTTTCTTT. Translation gives CAWRQAREAFF.

The chain is built from TRBV10-3 and TRBJ2-7, with TRBD2 as a possible D gene (6 bases). V lost 4 bases and J 3 bases, leaving 16 bases between the germline ends. The germline V gene has CDR1 ENHRY and CDR2 SYGVKD. The CDR3 has 15 residues. The CDR3 bases are TGTGCCATCAGTGGAGTTAGCGGAGACCGCTACGAGCAGTACTTC. This translates into CAISGVSGDRYEQYF.

This chain connects TRBV6-1 to TRBJ1-1, with 11 bases aligning to TRBD1. With 2 bases clipped from V and 3 bases from J, the junction kept 8 bases outside the gene matches. This CDR3 is 17 amino acids long. Germline assignment: CDR1 MNHNS and CDR2 SASEGT. CDR3 residues: CASSEMDRGPVDTEAFF. The CDR3 DNA is TGTGCCAGCAGTGAAATGGACAGGGGGCCCGTGGACACTGAAGCTTTCTTT.

The chain links TRBV13 to TRBJ2-7; D is ambiguous. The CDR3 covers 15 residues. The germline V gene has CDR1 PRHDT and CDR2 FYEKMQ (reference sequence). V was cut by 7 bases and J by 2 bases, with 18 bases left in between. CDR3: CASTDASALAYEQYF. Here the CDR3 DNA reads TGTGCCAGCACCGACGCCTCCGCGCTAGCCTACGAGCAGTACTTC.

V is TRBV7-8 and J is TRBJ2-3, with TRBD1 identical over 7 bases. The CDR3 loop spans 15 amino acids. Trimming took 3 bases from V and 2 from J; bases not matched to a gene: 5. Germline V gene sequence: CDR1 SGHVS, CDR2 FQNEAQ. This chain's CDR3 is CASSLNRGPTDTQYF. CDR3 bases: TGTGCCAGCAGCTTGAACAGGGGACCCACAGATACGCAGTATTTT.

The chain carries TRBV6-6 and TRBJ1-2; TRBD1 matches at 8 bases. The ends lost 2 bases at V and 13 bases at J; junction bases unmatched: 9. CDR1 and CDR2 from the germline V gene are MNHNY and SVGAGI (reference sequence). The CDR3 runs to 13 residues. The CDR3 loop is CASSYPGQGPRTF. The CDR3 DNA follows: TGTGCCAGCAGTTACCCAGGACAGGGCCCTCGCACCTTC.

V usage is TRBV18 and J usage is TRBJ2-5; D is ambiguous. CDR1 and CDR2 from the germline V gene are KGHSH and LQKENI. V lost 3 bases to trimming and J lost 2 bases, with 16 bases between them. CDR3 size: 16 residues. CDR3 nucleotides: TGTGCCAGCTCACCCTCAGGTCAGAGACCACAAGAGACCCAGTACTTC. Translating it yields CASSPSGQRPQETQYF.

The V and J genes are TRBV5-4 and TRBJ1-2, with a tentative D call TRBD1 (5 bases). This CDR3 contains 13 residues. The germline gives CDR1 SGHNT, CDR2 YYREEE (reference sequence). Trimming shortened V by 3 bases and J by 4 bases, and 10 bases separated the two germline ends. The CDR3 nucleotides are TGTGCCAGCAGCTCAGGACAACTCTATGGCTACACCTTC. Its protein product is CASSSGQLYGYTF.

For the CDR3, the DNA is TGTGCCAGCAGCTCCGAGGCCCCCGGCTACACCTTC. The encoded protein is CASSSEAPGYTF. This chain uses TRBV11-2 with TRBJ1-2; D ambiguous. Trimming left V 4 bases short and J 8 bases short, with 11 bases between. This CDR3 has 12 amino acids. Germline V gene lookup returns CDR1 SGHAT and CDR2 FQNNGV. Full variable domain (remainder filled in from reference TRBV11-2 and TRBJ1-2): EAGVAQSPRYKIIEKRQSVAFWCNPISGHATLYWYQQILGQGPKLLIQFQNNGVVDDSQLPKDRFSAERLKGVDSTLKIQPAKLEDSAVYLCASSSEAPGYTFGSGTRLTVV.

The rearrangement links TRBV19 to TRBJ1-1, with 8 bases lining up with TRBD1. The V gene's germline CDR1 is LNHDA and CDR2 SQIVND (reference sequence). V lost 5 bases to trimming and J lost 4 bases; unmatched junction nucleotides: 6. The CDR3 consists of 14 residues. For the CDR3, the DNA is TGTGCCAGTAGTCTCAGGGGGCCAGTCACTGAAGCTTTCTTT. Translating it yields CASSLRGPVTEAFF.

This chain links TRBV5-1 with TRBJ1-1, with D maybe TRBD1 (5 bases). The CDR3 covers 13 residues. Trimming pared 4 bases from V and 3 bases from J, leaving 10 bases between. Germline V gives CDR1 SGHRS, CDR2 YFSETQ. The CDR3 reads CASSPDTHTEAFF. In DNA form, the CDR3 reads TGCGCCAGCAGCCCGGACACCCACACTGAAGCTTTCTTT. Filled out from reference TRBV5-1 and TRBJ1-1, the complete variable domain reads KAGVTQTPRYLIKTRGQQVTLSCSPISGHRSVSWYQQTPGQGLQFLFEYFSETQRNKGNFPGRFSGRQFSNSRSEMNVSTLELGDSALYLCASSPDTHTEAFFGQGTRLTVV.

The V and J genes are TRBV9 and TRBJ1-1, with 8 bases aligning to TRBD1. The ends lost 2 bases at V and 9 bases at J; junction bases unmatched: 9. CDR3 length: 14 residues. Germline CDR1 is SGDLS and CDR2 is YYNGEE. As DNA, the CDR3 is TGTGCCAGCAGCGTTCAGGGGGCAGGGTCCAAAGCTTTCTTT. Translation gives CASSVQGAGSKAFF.

V is TRBV15 and J is TRBJ1-5; TRBD1 matches 9 bases. The CDR3 length is 18 residues. J was trimmed by 7 bases and V by 3 bases; bases with no gene match: 16. The V gene's germline CDR1 is LNHNV and CDR2 YYDKDF (reference sequence). The CDR3 coding sequence is TGTGCCACCAGCAGGATCACGGAAGGACAGGGGATTCAGCAGCCCCAGCATTTT. It codes for CATSRITEGQGIQQPQHF.

V gene TRBV27 combines with J gene TRBJ2-6; the match to TRBD2 covers 13 bases. Germline V gene sequence: CDR1 MNHEY, CDR2 SMNVEV (reference sequence). V lost 3 bases and J lost 4; bases outside the gene matches: 9. The CDR3 covers 19 residues. This CDR3 reads CASSLVGLAGASGANVLTF. The CDR3 DNA reads TGTGCCAGCAGTTTGGTAGGACTAGCGGGAGCCTCGGGGGCCAACGTCCTGACTTTC.

The chain joins TRBV5-4 to TRBJ2-1; 7 positions agree with TRBD1. The CDR3 sequence is 15 residues long. The V and J ends lost 6 bases and 5 bases, in that order; junction bases with no gene match: 11. Per germline, CDR1 SGHNT and CDR2 YYREEE (reference sequence). CDR3 loop: CASIDATGSHNEQFF. The CDR3 DNA reads TGTGCCAGCATTGACGCGACAGGGAGCCACAATGAGCAGTTCTTC.

This chain connects TRBV6-5 to TRBJ2-2; TRBD2 might be the D (5 bases). Germline CDR1 MNHEY, CDR2 SVGAGI. The CDR3 is 15 residues long. The V end lost 3 bases, the J end lost 4 bases, and 12 bases lay between the germline ends. The CDR3 nucleotides read TGTGCCAGCAGTTATTCCGGACGGGGCACCGGGGAGCTGTTTTTT. Amino acids: CASSYSGRGTGELFF.